This TCR beta chain was profiled in a study of CD8+CD57+ T cells in acquired aplastic anemia. Study-wide context: Sorting CD4+ and CD8+ cells gave DNA averaging around 3 ug. Whole-study findings and limits: It was found that some 30 CD8+ CDR3 sequences were shared between patients and controls. Simpson's diversity of CD8+ cells was not significantly different in patients compared with controls.

As concerns this clonotype: Its specificity is not known. This may be a read error, as it is one base from a much larger clone. Here the CDR3 omits its conserved ending phenylalanine or tryptophan, so a read error is the likely source.

Germline assignment: CDR1 LNHDA and CDR2 SQIVND (reference sequence). J was trimmed by 4 bases and V by 6 bases; bases with no gene match: 10. This CDR3 region has 15 residues. The study profiled TCR beta VDJ and CDR3 using genomic DNA as template. TCRdb processed the reads anew with MiXCR; each CDR3 protein has one entry. The sample holds 150,000 to 200,000 distinct CDR3 sequences, over 40% seen once. Patients chosen for sequencing had shown CD8+CD57+ cell expansion by flow cytometry. The patients, all of them, had severe acquired aplastic anemia. The clonotype comes from a human donor with aplastic anemia. Material for sequencing was sorted CD4+, CD8+, or CD8+CD57+ T cells (not recorded which) from PBMCs. V usage is TRBV19 and J usage is TRBJ2-5; 8 positions match TRBD2. In DNA, the CDR3 is TGTGCCAGTAGCCCAGCGGGGGCGAAGTTAGAGACCCAGTACTTA. Encoded protein: CASSPAGAKLETQYL.